The rows below give T cell receptor beta chains drawn from one sample of a study of blood T cell repertoires in COVID-19. Sequenced by immunoSEQ multiplex PCR; TCRdb stores in-frame clones only, minus some. Here the sample spans about 50,000 clones, roughly four fifths being singletons. The sequenced sample was peripheral blood. The receptors were gathered from a woman aged 60-75 years with acute or convalescent COVID-19. CDR3s include the opening cysteine and the closing phenylalanine or tryptophan. The D gene is left open where the match is weak. Clone size is shown for a subset of rows, as once, few, many or a class of expanded clone.

>NA|NA|TRBV28|14|TRBJ2-5
CASSSLQIQETQYF
TGTGCCAGCAGTTCTTTACAGATCCAAGAGACCCAGTACTTC
>NA|NA|TRBV5-1|18|TRBJ1-4
CASTRSREGSATNEKLFF
TGCGCCAGTACCCGTAGCAGGGAGGGCTCAGCAACTAATGAAAAACTGTTTTTT
>NA|few|TRBV7-3|15|TRBJ2-2
CASSLKTGNTGELFF
TGTGCCAGCAGCTTAAAGACAGGGAACACCGGGGAGCTGTTTTTT
>NA|NA|TRBV6-2/TRBV6-3|15|TRBJ1-5
CASSRLEVTNQPQHF
TGTGCCAGCAGTCGCCTGGAGGTTACCAATCAGCCCCAGCATTTT
>TRBD2|once|TRBV27|16|TRBJ2-1
CASSSSGTRRVNEQFF
TGTGCCAGCAGTTCCTCCGGGACTAGACGGGTCAATGAGCAGTTCTTC
>NA|NA|TRBV7-2|14|TRBJ2-5
CASSPGGAGKTQYF
TGTGCCAGCAGCCCCGGGGGAGCCGGGAAGACCCAGTACTTC
>NA|few|TRBV11-2|13|TRBJ2-7
CASSLGPGYEQYF
TGTGCCAGCAGCTTAGGCCCAGGTTACGAGCAGTACTTC
>NA|NA|TRBV18|14|TRBJ2-1
CASSPVGLFDEQFF
TGTGCCAGCTCACCCGTTGGACTTTTCGATGAGCAGTTCTTC
>NA|NA|TRBV7-8|16|TRBJ2-2
CASSLRQSRNTGELFF
TGTGCCAGCAGCCTCCGACAGTCTCGAAACACCGGGGAGCTGTTTTTT
>NA|once|TRBV18|16|TRBJ1-1
CASSPARSPRNTEAFF
TGTGCCAGCTCACCAGCGAGGTCCCCTCGGAACACTGAAGCTTTCTTT
>NA|NA|TRBV28|13|TRBJ1-1
CAIQGGGLEEAFF
TGTGCCATCCAAGGGGGGGGGTTGGAGGAAGCTTTCTTT
>TRBD1|NA|TRBV6-2/TRBV6-3|15|TRBJ1-2
CASSWGQGAAYGYTF
TGTGCCAGCAGTTGGGGACAGGGGGCCGCCTATGGCTACACCTTC
>TRBD1|NA|TRBV5-1|14|TRBJ2-7
CASSFSGTGREQYF
TGCGCCAGCAGCTTCTCCGGGACAGGCCGCGAGCAGTACTTC
>NA|NA|TRBV3-1/TRBV3-2|14|TRBJ2-7
CASSQFNSPYEQYF
TGTGCCAGCAGCCAATTTAACAGCCCCTACGAGCAGTACTTC
>TRBD2|NA|TRBV3-1/TRBV3-2|16|TRBJ2-3
CASSRTSGSGTDTQYF
TGTGCCAGCAGCCGTACAAGCGGGAGTGGCACAGATACGCAGTATTTT
>NA|NA|TRBV6-2/TRBV6-3|13|TRBJ1-4
CASSYSDIEKLFF
TGTGCCAGCAGTTACTCGGACATTGAAAAACTGTTTTTT
>NA|NA|TRBV18|13|TRBJ1-1
CASSSQGGTEAFF
TGTGCCAGCTCATCCCAGGGTGGCACTGAAGCTTTCTTT
>TRBD2|once|TRBV5-1|15|TRBJ2-5
CASSLRTSGRETQYF
TGCGCCAGCAGCTTAAGAACTAGCGGGCGAGAGACCCAGTACTTC
>NA|NA|TRBV7-9|14|TRBJ2-5
CASSLSGEPKTQYF
TGTGCCAGCAGCTTATCCGGGGAACCAAAGACCCAGTACTTC
>TRBD2|NA|TRBV24-1|15|TRBJ2-3
CATSDRTSVTDTQYF
TGTGCCACCAGTGACCGGACTAGCGTGACAGATACGCAGTATTTT
>NA|few|TRBV7-9|12|TRBJ2-7
CASVGGGDEQYF
TGTGCCAGCGTCGGGGGAGGCGACGAGCAGTACTTC
>NA|NA|TRBV3-1/TRBV3-2|20|TRBJ2-3
CASSQDRVGAIRGSTDTQYF
TGTGCCAGCAGCCAAGATCGGGTGGGAGCGATCCGGGGTAGCACAGATACGCAGTATTTT
>TRBD1|NA|TRBV7-9|16|TRBJ1-3
CASSFRDSNSGNTIYF
TGTGCCAGCAGCTTTAGGGACAGCAACTCTGGAAACACCATATATTTT
>NA|NA|TRBV28|16|TRBJ1-2
CASSLGGTQANYGYTF
TGTGCCAGCAGTTTAGGAGGGACCCAAGCTAACTATGGCTACACCTTC
>TRBD1|few|TRBV5-4|15|TRBJ1-6
CASSQWDRDNSPLHF
TGTGCCAGCAGCCAGTGGGACAGGGATAATTCACCCCTCCACTTT
>NA|NA|TRBV6-5|13|TRBJ2-1
CASRGASGSEQFF
TGTGCCAGCAGGGGGGCTAGCGGTAGTGAGCAGTTCTTC
>NA|NA|TRBV6-6|13|TRBJ1-2
CASRLEGNYGYTF
TGTGCCAGCAGGCTGGAGGGGAACTATGGCTACACCTTC
>TRBD2|NA|TRBV27|14|TRBJ2-1
CASASGGPYNEQFF
TGTGCCAGCGCGAGCGGGGGGCCGTACAATGAGCAGTTCTTC